A single sample is the source of the 28 T cell receptor beta chains below, sequenced in a study of T-cell reconstitution after alpha-beta-depleted transplantation in children. Preparation of the TCRbeta library involved a method that used unique molecular identifiers. TCRdb processed the PCR reads anew with MiXCR; each CDR3 protein has one entry. This table has 250,000 to 300,000 distinct CDR3 sequences, nearly 10% appearing once. The sequenced sample was PBMCs from the stem cell graft donor, obtained from the stem cell graft. The source is a human donor who donated a stem cell graft to a child with SCID.

Regarding this clonotype: The final CDR3 position lacks the conserved phenylalanine or tryptophan, pointing to a likely read error. The DNA is omitted, as the CDR3 cannot be located on it reliably, and the CDR3 follows TCRdb's listing. CDR3 sequence: CASSLAAGRSQYL. The chain couples TRBV7-7 to TRBJ2-7; the table names TRBD2, a call not compared with the DNA. Germline V CDR1 and CDR2: SSHAT, FNYEAQ (reference sequence). 13 amino acids form the CDR3, both terminal residues included.

At least ten counts were recorded for this clonotype. V usage is TRBV6-1 and J usage is TRBJ2-3; D not resolved. There are 12 residues in the CDR3. V gave up 6 bases and J gave up 2 bases, with 6 bases separating them. The germline CDR1 and CDR2 sequences are MNHNS and SASEGT. The CDR3 reads CASRTITDTQYF. Written as DNA, the CDR3 is TGTGCCAGCAGGACCATCACAGATACGCAGTATTTT.

This clonotype was observed a few times. This sequence joins TRBV13 and TRBJ1-3; 7 bases map to TRBD1. The V and J ends lost 5 bases and 1 base, in that order; junction bases with no gene match: 5. Germline CDR1 is PRHDT and CDR2 is FYEKMQ (reference sequence). The CDR3 runs to 15 residues. CDR3 region: CASSERGLSGNTIYF. The CDR3 DNA follows: TGTGCCAGCAGCGAGAGGGGGCTATCTGGAAACACCATATATTTT.

V gene TRBV7-9 combines with J gene TRBJ2-7, with D maybe TRBD1 (5 bases). Trimming removed 5 bases at V and 0 bases at J, with 11 bases between. Germline CDR1 reads SEHNR; CDR2 reads FQNEAQ (reference sequence). The CDR3 is 14 amino acids. This CDR3 reads CASSHRQSSYEQYF. The CDR3 DNA is TGTGCCAGCAGCCACAGACAGTCCTCCTACGAGCAGTACTTC.

This clonotype has ten or more counts. This chain joins TRBV5-1 and TRBJ2-3, with 9 bases aligning to TRBD2. This CDR3 is built from 16 residues. Germline CDR1 and CDR2: SGHRS and YFSETQ. The trim removed 0 bases at V and 4 bases at J, leaving 6 bases unmatched. CDR3 residues: CASSLEMRGGADTQYF. The CDR3 DNA sequence: TGCGCCAGCAGCTTGGAAATGCGGGGGGGCGCAGATACGCAGTATTTT.

This clonotype was picked up many times. This chain joins TRBV12-3 or TRBV12-4 and TRBJ2-2, with no clear D. Between the trimmed V and J ends, which lost 2 bases and 5 bases, there was a span of 6 bases. The CDR3 totals 13 residues. The chain's CDR3 is CASSLKGTGELFF. DNA for the CDR3: TGTGCCAGCAGTTTAAAGGGAACCGGGGAGCTGTTTTTT.

This clonotype was detected ten times or more. The V and J genes are TRBV5-1 and TRBJ2-2, with TRBD1 identical over 12 bases. The germline V gene encodes CDR1 SGHRS and CDR2 YFSETQ. This CDR3 contains 16 residues. Trimming took 3 bases from V and 5 from J; bases not matched to a gene: 5. In nucleotides, the CDR3 is TGCGCCAGCAGCTCGGGACAGGGGGCTAATACCGGGGAGCTGTTTTTT. Its translation: CASSSGQGANTGELFF. The full variable domain, with the rest looked up from reference TRBV5-1 and TRBJ2-2, is KAGVTQTPRYLIKTRGQQVTLSCSPISGHRSVSWYQQTPGQGLQFLFEYFSETQRNKGNFPGRFSGRQFSNSRSEMNVSTLELGDSALYLCASSSGQGANTGELFFGEGSRLTVL.

This clonotype was seen a handful of times. This chain's CDR3 is CASSFLPGQSSGNTIYF. CDR3 sequence (DNA): TGCGCCAGCAGCTTCCTCCCGGGGCAGAGCTCTGGAAACACCATATATTTT. The chain recombines TRBV5-1 with TRBJ1-3; D is possibly TRBD1 (5 bases). Germline CDR1 is SGHRS and CDR2 is YFSETQ. V lost 2 bases to trimming and J lost 0 bases, with 15 bases between them. The CDR3 sequence is 17 residues long.

Only a few counts were recorded for this clonotype. This chain joins TRBV4-1 and TRBJ1-1; the D is unclear. The CDR3 is 13 residues long. Germline values: CDR1 MGHRA, CDR2 YSYEKL. V gave up 1 base and J gave up 11 bases, with 14 bases separating them. DNA of the CDR3: TGCGCCAGCAGCCAAGGTGGTGCTCTTGGGGCTTTCTTT. Translated: CASSQGGALGAFF.

V gene TRBV28 combines with J gene TRBJ1-6; TRBD1 aligns across 7 bases. The CDR3 extends over 15 amino acids. Looked up from germline, CDR1 is MDHEN and CDR2 is SYDVKM. Trimming took 4 bases from V and 10 from J; bases not matched to a gene: 10. The CDR3: CASSSQGGAGSPLHF. DNA for the CDR3: TGTGCCAGCAGTTCCCAAGGGGGCGCAGGCTCACCCCTCCACTTT.

This clonotype was picked up a small number of times. The chain employs TRBV11-2 and TRBJ2-1, with D maybe TRBD2 (5 bases). V was trimmed by 4 bases and J by 8 bases, leaving 9 bases between them. The CDR3 sequence is 12 residues long. CDR1 is SGHAT and CDR2 is FQNNGV in the germline V gene. In nucleotides, the CDR3 is TGTGCCAGCAGCTGGGCGGGCGATGAGCAGTTCTTC. Translating gives CASSWAGDEQFF.

This chain links TRBV19 with TRBJ2-2, with D perhaps given as TRBD1 or TRBD2 (5 bases each). The V and J ends lost 5 bases and 8 bases respectively, with 12 bases between them. CDR1 and CDR2 from the germline V gene are LNHDA and SQIVND (reference sequence). The CDR3 extends over 13 amino acids. The CDR3 sequence is CASSDPGAGELFF. CDR3 DNA: TGTGCCAGTAGTGACCCCGGGGCTGGGGAGCTGTTTTTT.

This clonotype appeared a few times. V gene TRBV19 combines with J gene TRBJ1-1, with D unresolved. The length of the CDR3 is 14 residues. Germline assignment: CDR1 LNHDA and CDR2 SQIVND (reference sequence). V lost 8 bases to trimming and J lost 0 bases, with 13 bases between them. This chain's CDR3 is CASDPRGLNTEAFF. CDR3 DNA sequence: TGTGCCAGTGACCCCCGAGGGCTGAACACTGAAGCTTTCTTT.

This clonotype was seen many times. The chain couples TRBV4-2 to TRBJ2-4; D possibly matches TRBD1 or TRBD2 (5 bases each). V lost 1 base to trimming and J lost 1 base, with 14 bases between them. CDR1 is LGHNA, CDR2 YNFKEQ, per germline. The CDR3 has 17 residues. The CDR3: CASSQVLGEGAKNIQYF. Here the CDR3 DNA reads TGTGCCAGCAGCCAAGTGCTGGGAGAGGGGGCCAAAAACATTCAGTACTTC.

The CDR3 sequence is CASSRGGDTEAFF. The CDR3 bases are TGTGCCAGCAGCCGTGGGGGGGACACTGAAGCTTTCTTT. The V gene is TRBV11-3, the J gene TRBJ1-1, with a possible D match to TRBD1 (5 bases). CDR3 length: 13 amino acids. Per germline, CDR1 SGHNT and CDR2 YENEEA. V lost 5 bases and J lost 3, with 10 bases in between.

The table lists this clonotype with a few counts. The chain has TRBV6-1 and TRBJ2-1; TRBD1 matches at 8 bases. The CDR3 has 15 amino acids. J lost 5 bases, V lost 4 bases, and 7 bases had no gene match. The germline gives CDR1 MNHNS, CDR2 SASEGT. The CDR3 coding sequence is TGTGCCAGCAGTGCACAGGGGGTAACGAACAATGAGCAGTTCTTC. It encodes CASSAQGVTNNEQFF.

This clonotype was detected ten times or more. The chain is built from TRBV5-1 and TRBJ2-1; D may be TRBD2 (7 bases). Trimming cost V 0 bases and J 4 bases, with 14 bases left between them. The CDR3 runs 16 residues. Per germline, CDR1 SGHRS and CDR2 YFSETQ. As DNA, the CDR3 is TGCGCCAGCAGCTTGGTTGGGGGGGGGCAGTACAATGAGCAGTTCTTC. It is translated as CASSLVGGGQYNEQFF.

Notes on this clonotype: Compared with germline, one end of the junction differs, possibly owing to a read error. V usage is TRBV6-1 and J usage is TRBJ1-1; 9 nucleotides match TRBD1. The CDR3 runs 16 residues. Germline loops: CDR1 MNHNS, CDR2 SASEGT. This CDR3 reads CASSPYRDRANAEAFF. DNA for the CDR3: TGTGCCAGCAGCCCTTACCGGGACAGGGCGAACGCTGAAGCTTTCTTT.

This clonotype showed up many times. The CDR3 bases are TGCAGTGCTAGAGAGGTTGGCAGGGGGCAGGACTACACCTTC. Translation: CSAREVGRGQDYTF. The J gene is TRBJ1-2, the V gene TRBV20-1; 8 positions agree with TRBD1. Germline CDR1 is DFQATT and CDR2 is SNEGSKA (reference sequence). This CDR3 spans 14 amino acids. Losses at the gene ends were 0 bases for V and 10 bases for J; bases not matched to a gene: 10.

This clonotype was seen many times. This rearrangement joins TRBV27 to TRBJ2-1; D might be TRBD1 or TRBD2, each matching 5 bases. Trimming shortened V by 5 bases and J by 5 bases, and 13 bases separated the two germline ends. Per germline, CDR1 MNHEY and CDR2 SMNVEV (reference sequence). The CDR3 is 14 residues long. CDR3 sequence: CASSTPGPNNEQFF. The CDR3 nucleotides read TGTGCCAGCAGTACCCCGGGACCAAACAATGAGCAGTTCTTC.

This clonotype was counted only a few times. This sequence joins TRBV20-1 and TRBJ2-7, with a weak D call TRBD2 (5 bases). CDR1 is DFQATT and CDR2 is SNEGSKA in the germline V gene (reference sequence). The CDR3 contains 12 residues. Trimming stripped 3 bases from V and 4 bases from J, with 10 bases between. As DNA, the CDR3 is TGCAGTGCTAGTGGAGGAACTTACGAGCAGTACTTC. Protein: CSASGGTYEQYF.

This clonotype was seen repeatedly, ten times or more. CDR3 in amino acids: CASSQQIYEQYF. Written as DNA, the CDR3 is TGTGCCAGCAGTCAACAGATTTACGAGCAGTACTTC. The chain combines TRBV12-3 or TRBV12-4 with TRBJ2-7; D not certain. V was clipped by 5 bases and J by 4 bases, with 9 bases between them. The CDR3 length is 12 residues.

V gene TRBV5-8 combines with J gene TRBJ1-1; maybe TRBD1 (5 bases). V was trimmed by 1 base and J by 7 bases, leaving 8 bases between them. Looked up from germline, CDR1 is SGHTS and CDR2 is YDEGEE. The CDR3 runs 12 residues. CDR3 sequence reads: CASSLTGFEAFF. The CDR3 coding sequence is TGTGCCAGCAGCTTGACAGGTTTTGAAGCTTTCTTT.

This clonotype was counted between two and nine times. The chain couples TRBV15 to TRBJ1-4; no definite D call. The V end was cut by 3 bases, the J end by 0 bases, with 5 bases between. The CDR3 runs 14 residues. Germline values: CDR1 LNHNV, CDR2 YYDKDF (reference sequence). CDR3: CATSSVATNEKLFF. CDR3 nucleotide sequence: TGTGCCACCAGCAGTGTCGCAACTAATGAAAAACTGTTTTTT.

The V gene is TRBV7-9, the J gene TRBJ1-2; 9 bases line up with TRBD1. Germline V gene lookup returns CDR1 SEHNR and CDR2 FQNEAQ (reference sequence). The CDR3 runs 15 residues. J was trimmed by 6 bases and V by 1 base; bases with no gene match: 6. CDR3 bases: TGTGCCAGCAGCTTAGTCGGGACAGGGATCGATGGCTACACCTTC. Protein: CASSLVGTGIDGYTF.

This clonotype has a handful of counts. V and J are TRBV29-1 and TRBJ1-4; D call uncertain. Germline V gene sequence: CDR1 SQVTM, CDR2 ANQGSEA. The CDR3 contains 14 residues. V was clipped by 4 bases and J by 0 bases, with 9 bases between them. CDR3 protein: CSVGRGSTNEKLFF. DNA for the CDR3: TGCAGCGTTGGTAGAGGGTCAACTAATGAAAAACTGTTTTTT.

This clonotype was counted only a few times. The chain joins TRBV6-1 to TRBJ2-2, with TRBD1 as a possible D gene (5 bases). Trimming pared 7 bases from V and 4 bases from J, leaving 16 bases between. This CDR3 has 15 residues. The germline V gene encodes CDR1 MNHNS and CDR2 SASEGT. DNA for the CDR3: TGTGCCAGCACCCCCAGTTGGGGCAGCACCGGGGAGCTGTTTTTT. Amino acid sequence: CASTPSWGSTGELFF.

This clonotype showed up many times. This chain connects TRBV28 to TRBJ2-5, with D perhaps matching TRBD1 (6 bases). The V and J ends lost 6 bases and 4 bases respectively, with 18 bases between them. Germline lookup yields CDR1 MDHEN and CDR2 SYDVKM. This CDR3 contains 15 residues. As DNA, the CDR3 is TGTGCCAGCAGGAAACAACAGGGCTGGGTAGAGACCCAGTACTTC. Translated, it gives CASRKQQGWVETQYF.